This record covers a single T cell receptor beta chain. Its cognate antigen is unknown. These donors, healthy bone marrow donors, were studied. This sample was included in a study of cytomegalovirus exposure and HLA in healthy donors. With 60 Vbeta and 13 Jbeta primers, the PCR was carried out. As processed by the authors: Roughly 11 million shared chains were among approximately 87 million unique TCR beta chains counted in a later analysis. Produced via immunoSEQ multiplex PCR; TCRdb's table is partial and in-frame only. That table gives V, J and clone size, and the DNA gave D and trimming. This repertoire includes around 160,000 clones. Whole-study results and caveats: Usually a TCR sequence was rare, but some public TCRs were found in many donors. The authors later linked a missense DCLRE1C variant to TCR beta V- and J-gene trimming.

V lost 2 bases and J lost 0, with 7 bases in between. The CDR3 runs 15 residues. Germline lookup yields CDR1 MRHNA and CDR2 SNTAGT. The specimen was PBMCs. This clonotype was sampled from a woman between 45 and 60 years old in good health and CMV-seronegative. The rearrangement joins TRBV6-4 to TRBJ2-2; D may be TRBD1 (5 bases). The CDR3 loop is CASSDETANTGELFF. The CDR3 DNA reads as TGTGCCAGCAGTGACGAGACAGCGAACACCGGGGAGCTGTTTTTT.